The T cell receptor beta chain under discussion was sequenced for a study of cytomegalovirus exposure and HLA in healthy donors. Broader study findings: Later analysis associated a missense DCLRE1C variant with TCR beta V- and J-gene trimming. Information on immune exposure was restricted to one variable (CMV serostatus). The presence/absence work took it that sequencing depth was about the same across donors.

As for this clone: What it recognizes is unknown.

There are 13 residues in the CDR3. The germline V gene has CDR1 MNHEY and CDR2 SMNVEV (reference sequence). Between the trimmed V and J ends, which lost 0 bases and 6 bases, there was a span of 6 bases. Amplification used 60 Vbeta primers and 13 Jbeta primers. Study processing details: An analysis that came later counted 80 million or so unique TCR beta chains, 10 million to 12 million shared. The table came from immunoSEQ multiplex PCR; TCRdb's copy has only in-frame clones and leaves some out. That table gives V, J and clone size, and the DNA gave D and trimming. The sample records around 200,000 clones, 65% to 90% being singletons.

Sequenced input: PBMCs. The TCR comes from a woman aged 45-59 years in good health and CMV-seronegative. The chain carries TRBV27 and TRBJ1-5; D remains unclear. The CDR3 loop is CASSLSLSQPQHF. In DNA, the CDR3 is TGTGCCAGCAGTTTATCCCTCAGTCAGCCCCAGCATTTT.